Sequencing of this T cell receptor beta chain was carried out in a study of cytomegalovirus exposure and HLA in healthy donors. Study-wide results and caveats: The listing of about 150 TCR beta chains classed them as cytomegalovirus-associated. TCR beta sequences reportedly predicted most subjects' HLA-A and HLA-B alleles accurately.

In the case of this clone: Its target is not known.

J lost 10 bases, V lost 5 bases, and 8 bases had no gene match. The length of the CDR3 is 13 residues. Germline V lookup: CDR1 SEHNR, CDR2 FQNEAQ (reference sequence). In the PCR, 60 Vbeta and 13 Jbeta primers were used. TCRdb keeps only in-frame clones here, not all; method: immunoSEQ multiplex PCR. The data show 90,000 to 150,000 clones, around 67% seen once. Donors likely had unrecorded immune exposures despite being nominally healthy when sampled. The sequence was collected from a woman aged 40-49 years in good health and CMV-seronegative. Sequenced input: PBMCs. The V and J genes are TRBV7-9 and TRBJ2-1; 7 bases match TRBD2. Written as DNA, the CDR3 is TGTGCCAGCAGCGTGGGAGGGCCAGAGGAGCAGTTCTTC. As protein: CASSVGGPEEQFF.